This TCR beta chain emerged from a study of T cell responses to AZD1222 COVID-19 vaccine. Here immunoSEQ multiplex PCR was the method, and the copy in TCRdb shows in-frame clones only, minus some. The repertoire holds more than 90,000 clones, with just over 85% as singletons. Study-level points and caveats: Clonal diversity was possibly underestimated, and white British individuals and females predominated among donors. Regions 160-218 and 743-854 held dominance among vaccine-associated CD4 TCRs, which spanned spike. At study baseline, merely a handful of AZD1222 recipients were seropositive.

For this clone: As yet, its antigen is unknown.

CDR1 is MDHEN, CDR2 SYDVKM, per germline. This CDR3 has 15 amino acids. V gave up 0 bases and J gave up 6 bases; unmatched junction bases: 6. Pooling covered second doses at about 4 or about 12 weeks. This TCR derives from an adult who received the AZD1222 COVID-19 vaccine. This chain uses TRBV28 with TRBJ1-2, with 8 bases fitting TRBD1. The input for sequencing was peripheral blood, taken 28 days after the second AZD1222 dose. The CDR3 nucleotides are TGTGCCAGCAGTTTATGGGGACAGGTCCCGGATGGCTACACCTTC. Translating it yields CASSLWGQVPDGYTF.